This T cell receptor beta chain is from a study of lymphopenia after photon versus proton radiotherapy. Findings and limits, study-wide: Survival link was tested only in deceased patients; proton benefit remains a possibility. Under photons, naive T cells and diversity fell while effector/memory populations rose. Oligoclonal CD8+ Temra expansion after nadir drove photon patients' diversity drop.

Details on this clone: Antigen specificity is unknown.

Clones were sequenced by immunoSEQ multiplex PCR, and TCRdb holds only the in-frame ones, with some missing. The sample includes 15,000 to 20,000 clones, roughly nine tenths seen only once; the top ten take 9% to 10%. Specimen: peripheral blood, collected from a patient treated with proton-based radiotherapy. This clonotype was obtained from a man in his 70s with pancreatic cancer.

The CDR3 spells CASRFGQGNTGELFF. The CDR3 DNA is TGCGCCAGCAGATTTGGACAGGGGAACACCGGGGAGCTGTTTTTT. The chain uses TRBV5-1 and TRBJ2-2, with 8 nucleotides matching TRBD1. CDR1 is SGHRS and CDR2 is YFSETQ in the germline V gene. After removal of 5 bases from V and 1 base from J, the junction contained 4 bases not matched to a gene. This CDR3 spans 15 amino acids. The complete variable domain, with remaining parts taken from reference TRBV5-1 and TRBJ2-2, reads KAGVTQTPRYLIKTRGQQVTLSCSPISGHRSVSWYQQTPGQGLQFLFEYFSETQRNKGNFPGRFSGRQFSNSRSEMNVSTLELGDSALYLCASRFGQGNTGELFFGEGSRLTVL.